Below are 17 T cell receptor beta chains sequenced from a single sample in a study of cytomegalovirus exposure and HLA in healthy donors. 13 Jbeta primers and 60 Vbeta primers were used for the PCR. Libraries were prepared by immunoSEQ multiplex PCR; TCRdb keeps only in-frame clonotypes and omits some of them. The clone table shows 120,000 to 150,000 clones, with the ten largest holding over 2%. The source material was PBMCs. These receptors all stem from a young woman in good health and CMV-seronegative.

The J gene is TRBJ1-1, the V gene TRBV25-1, with 7 positions matching TRBD1. Per the germline V gene, CDR1 is MGHDK and CDR2 is SYGVNS. J was trimmed by 2 bases and V by 6 bases; bases with no gene match: 6. This CDR3 has 14 residues. CDR3 protein: CASSGDRINTEAFF. The CDR3 DNA reads TGTGCCAGCAGCGGGGACAGAATAAACACTGAAGCTTTCTTT.

CDR3 nucleotides: TGTGCCAGCAGCTTAGAGGGACTAGCGTTGTCCTACGAGCAGTACTTC. This encodes CASSLEGLALSYEQYF. The chain recombines TRBV11-2 with TRBJ2-7; 10 positions agree with TRBD2. The V gene end was trimmed by 0 bases and the J gene end by 1 base; junction bases not matched to a gene: 3. From germline, CDR1 is SGHAT and CDR2 FQNNGV. The CDR3 consists of 16 residues. Together with reference TRBV11-2 and TRBJ2-7, the CDR3 gives the full variable domain: EAGVAQSPRYKIIEKRQSVAFWCNPISGHATLYWYQQILGQGPKLLIQFQNNGVVDDSQLPKDRFSAERLKGVDSTLKIQPAKLEDSAVYLCASSLEGLALSYEQYFGPGTRLTVT.

This chain joins TRBV9 and TRBJ2-3; TRBD2 aligns across 8 bases. Germline CDR1 SGDLS, CDR2 YYNGEE. The junction had 10 bases not matched to a gene; V was cut back by 4 bases and J by 3 bases. The CDR3 is 16 residues long. The CDR3 sequence: CASSPQAGEGTDTQYF. The CDR3 DNA follows: TGTGCCAGCAGCCCCCAAGCGGGAGAGGGGACAGATACGCAGTATTTT.

The DNA for the CDR3 is TGCGCCAGCAGCCAAGGAGATCTAGCGGGAAATTGGGGGACAGATACGCAGTATTTT. Translation gives CASSQGDLAGNWGTDTQYF. The V and J genes are TRBV4-3 and TRBJ2-3, with 9 bases aligning to TRBD2. The CDR3 extends over 19 amino acids. V lost 1 base, J lost 3 bases, and 14 bases stayed unmatched. Germline V gene data show CDR1 as LGHNA and CDR2 as YSLEER.

The rearrangement joins TRBV5-1 to TRBJ2-1, with D perhaps TRBD2 (7 bases). The V end was cut by 4 bases, the J end by 3 bases, with 20 bases between. This CDR3 spans 17 amino acids. The V gene's germline CDR1 is SGHRS and CDR2 YFSETQ. This CDR3 is CASSVVGAGDYYNEQFF. The CDR3 DNA reads TGCGCCAGCAGCGTTGTGGGGGCGGGAGATTACTACAATGAGCAGTTCTTC.

The rearrangement uses TRBV14 and TRBJ2-1; D is unclear. Trimming removed 0 bases at V and 0 bases at J, with 9 bases between. The germline CDR1 and CDR2 sequences are SGHDN and FVKESK. This CDR3 is 16 amino acids long. The CDR3 DNA reads TGTGCCAGCAGCCAAGATCTCCTAAGCTCCTACAATGAGCAGTTCTTC. Translated: CASSQDLLSSYNEQFF.

The rearrangement links TRBV11-2 to TRBJ2-2; 13 positions agree with TRBD2. The V gene's germline CDR1 is SGHAT and CDR2 FQNNGV. The CDR3 contains 18 residues. Trimming cost V 5 bases and J 0 bases; bases outside gene matches: 6. CDR3 residues: CASSEGTSGIANTGELFF. The DNA of the CDR3 is TGTGCCAGCAGCGAAGGGACTAGCGGGATCGCGAACACCGGGGAGCTGTTTTTT. The full variable domain, in which reference TRBV11-2 and TRBJ2-2 provide the parts outside the CDR3, is EAGVAQSPRYKIIEKRQSVAFWCNPISGHATLYWYQQILGQGPKLLIQFQNNGVVDDSQLPKDRFSAERLKGVDSTLKIQPAKLEDSAVYLCASSEGTSGIANTGELFFGEGSRLTVL.

V is TRBV6-9 and J is TRBJ2-5; D might be TRBD1 (6 bases). CDR1 and CDR2 (germline): MNHGY, SVAAGI. The CDR3 runs to 14 residues. V dropped 10 bases and J dropped 3 bases, with 18 bases sitting between them. The CDR3 protein is CAMGQIKPKETQYF. The CDR3 bases are TGTGCCATGGGACAAATAAAGCCCAAAGAGACCCAGTACTTC.

The chain recombines TRBV5-1 with TRBJ2-1, with 8 bases fitting TRBD1. CDR3 size: 16 residues. J lost 0 bases, V lost 3 bases, and 5 bases had no gene match. Per the germline V gene, CDR1 is SGHRS and CDR2 is YFSETQ. CDR3 loop: CASSSGQGGSYNEQFF. CDR3 nucleotide sequence: TGCGCCAGCAGCTCCGGACAGGGAGGCTCCTACAATGAGCAGTTCTTC. Looking up the rest from reference TRBV5-1 and TRBJ2-1 gives the full variable domain: KAGVTQTPRYLIKTRGQQVTLSCSPISGHRSVSWYQQTPGQGLQFLFEYFSETQRNKGNFPGRFSGRQFSNSRSEMNVSTLELGDSALYLCASSSGQGGSYNEQFFGPGTRLTVL.

The chain uses TRBV19 and TRBJ1-4; possible D gene TRBD1, 5 bases. Deletions cut 7 bases from V and 7 bases from J, with 16 bases between. The germline V gene encodes CDR1 LNHDA and CDR2 SQIVND (reference sequence). The CDR3 loop spans 14 amino acids. The CDR3, as DNA: TGTGCCAGTACCTCCGGGGGGAGCGGTGAAAAACTGTTTTTT. Translation: CASTSGGSGEKLFF.

The V call is TRBV6-6, the J call TRBJ1-5, with TRBD1 matching 7 bases. J gave up 4 bases and V 6 bases, and 3 bases lay outside the gene matches. The length of the CDR3 is 13 residues. Germline V gene sequence: CDR1 MNHNY, CDR2 SVGAGI (reference sequence). CDR3 region: CASSGTENQPQHF. CDR3 in DNA: TGTGCCAGCAGCGGGACAGAAAATCAGCCCCAGCATTTT.

The V call is TRBV7-3, the J call TRBJ2-1, with TRBD1 matching 7 bases. This CDR3 is 14 amino acids long. Per germline, CDR1 SGHTA and CDR2 FQGTGA. J lost 4 bases, V lost 11 bases, and 11 bases had no gene match. For the CDR3, the DNA is TGTGCCGGCTTACCGGGACAGAAGTACAATGAGCAGTTCTTC. Encoded protein: CAGLPGQKYNEQFF.

The chain's CDR3 is CASSYGASSYNEQFF. The DNA of the CDR3 is TGTGCCAGCAGTTACGGGGCTAGCTCCTACAATGAGCAGTTCTTC. The chain employs TRBV6-5 and TRBJ2-1, with D possibly being TRBD1 (5 bases). CDR1 and CDR2 from the germline V gene are MNHEY and SVGAGI. The CDR3 is 15 amino acids. V was shortened by 2 bases and J by 0 bases, with 8 bases between the two germline ends.

The chain uses TRBV10-3 and TRBJ2-3; 12 positions match TRBD2. This CDR3 has 19 amino acids. CDR1 is ENHRY and CDR2 is SYGVKD in the germline V gene. V lost 0 bases to trimming and J lost 1 base; unmatched junction nucleotides: 8. The CDR3 is CAISESILAGGPGTDTQYF. CDR3 nucleotides: TGTGCCATCAGTGAGTCGATCCTAGCGGGAGGGCCCGGCACAGATACGCAGTATTTT.

This chain links TRBV13 with TRBJ2-5; 13 bases agree with TRBD2. J was trimmed by 1 base and V by 8 bases; bases with no gene match: 10. The CDR3 is made up of 17 amino acids. Germline-derived CDR1 and CDR2 are PRHDT and FYEKMQ (reference sequence). The CDR3 DNA reads TGTGCCAGCGCAGAGACTAGCGGGGGGAAATTCCAAGAGACCCAGTACTTC. It yields the protein CASAETSGGKFQETQYF.

CDR3 sequence reads: CASSREGLNYGYTF. The DNA of the CDR3 is TGTGCCAGCAGCCGCGAGGGCCTTAACTATGGCTACACCTTC. This sequence joins TRBV5-6 and TRBJ1-2; D is ambiguous. Trimming shortened V by 4 bases and J by 1 base, and 11 bases separated the two germline ends. The germline V gene encodes CDR1 SGHDT and CDR2 YYEEEE. The CDR3 runs to 14 residues.

The chain links TRBV27 to TRBJ1-2; 8 bases line up with TRBD1. The CDR3 is made up of 11 amino acids. Germline V lookup: CDR1 MNHEY, CDR2 SMNVEV (reference sequence). V shed 8 bases, J shed 12 bases, and the junction held 8 bases outside the gene matches. CDR3 residues: CASLNRQGNTF. As DNA, the CDR3 is TGTGCCAGCCTTAACCGACAGGGGAACACCTTC.